This TCR beta chain came from a study of blood T cell repertoires in COVID-19 (dated by TCRdb to the early 2020s). Study-level background: The collaborator samples originated in the United States, Italy and Spain and spanned the acute and convalescent phases of COVID-19. Where available, HLA class I and class II types were obtained from metadata supplied by the sample provider rather than from assay-based typing. Subjects who had been exposed to COVID-19, were actively infected with it, or had recovered from it provided the deeply sampled blood TCRbeta repertoires that made up the dataset. The prospective study material was composed of cDNA or gDNA derived from T cells, B-cell-depleted T cells, or PBMCs. A freely available public database, intended as a resource for researchers studying the immune response to SARS-CoV-2, is where the repertoires were released. A de-identified subject ID, COVID-19 status, age in years and sex were almost always included in the sample metadata. The samples were drawn from two sources: the first 160 participants of the ongoing ImmuneRACE study, and 950 to 1,500 subjects contributed by 6 global collaborators. Study-wide conclusions, independent of this receptor: How much clinical and demographic metadata was included differed by source and by participant, and the metadata was provided uncurated.

The CDR3 sequence holds 14 residues, the cysteine and phenylalanine included. Only the CDR3 portion is preserved as DNA: 42 bases, with reading frame beginning at the first base. The junction carries 10 bases between V and J, which are trimmed by 1 base and 3 bases respectively. The germline V gene supplies CDR1 SGHVS and CDR2 FQNEAQ. The immunoSEQ Assay, a bias-controlled multiplex PCR, was used to amplify TCRbeta CDR3 regions from genomic DNA. Concerning the study's data processing: The number of nucleated cells in each sample was estimated from the amplification of reference gene primers within the assay. To quantify the absolute abundance of each unique TCRbeta CDR3 rearrangement, sequence reads were collapsed and filtered. For each sample, productive Simpson clonality was calculated as the square root of Simpson's diversity index over productive rearrangements. TCRdb carries this immuneACCESS record with in-frame sequences only. Its versions omit some clonotypes, under half of them owing to an unresolved V gene in the studies checked, with the rest unexplained. D and trimming were read from the DNA, whereas the V and J calls and clone size are those reported in that table. The sample data list hundreds of thousands of clones, and more than 75% of these were observed just once. Approximately 2.5% of the sample is in the top ten clones.

About this clone itself: What antigen it recognizes has not been identified. Base quality data are lacking; no much larger clone is found one base away.

Participants in the prospective study were enrolled through a virtual design, were aged 18 to 89 years, and lived in approximately 25 United States geographic areas. In the prospective study, participants were assigned to cohorts based on the clinical history participants reported in a screening survey and a study questionnaire. For ImmuneRACE Cohort 3, a participant was defined as recovered based on two consecutive negative NP/OP PCR tests, clearance by a healthcare professional, or resolution of symptoms. Each participant in the prospective study had whole blood, serum and a nasopharyngeal or oropharyngeal swab collected by mobile phlebotomists. Over an approximately 2-month period, participants in the prospective study had the option of providing additional blood draws and questionnaires. Prospective study blood samples were shipped either frozen or at room temperature before DNA extraction.

The sample was PBMCs or T cells enriched from blood (not recorded which). The sequence was collected from a man between 60 and 70 years old who had recovered from COVID-19. The rearranged segments are TRBV7-8 and TRBJ2-7; the D gene remains uncertain. The sequenced DNA is TGTGCCAGCAGCTTAGGGGCTACGGACTACGAGCAGTACTTC. This gives the protein CASSLGATDYEQYF.